This is a list of T cell receptor beta chains from one sample in a study of early T cells in non-severe SARS-CoV-2 infection. A single record per CDR3 protein comes from TCRdb applying MiXCR to the 5' RACE reads. Among about 89,000 distinct CDR3 sequences listed, roughly 15% were seen once. The source material was whole blood. Source of these receptors: an adult who was a healthcare worker with PCR-confirmed SARS-CoV-2 infection or an uninfected control (not recorded which). The CDR3 runs from the conserved cysteine through the conserved F or W. D genes are given only for firm matches. Some rows mark clone size as missing; the rest say once, few, many or name a class of expanded clone.

V gene: TRBV19; J gene: TRBJ2-6; D gene: NA; clone size: few; CDR3 DNA: TGTGCCAGTAGTATCATCGGAAGCTCTGGGGCCAACGTCCTGACTTTC; CDR3 protein: CASSIIGSSGANVLTF
V gene: TRBV9; J gene: TRBJ1-5; D gene: NA; clone size: few; CDR3 DNA: TGTGCCAGCAGCGTAGTGGGGTTTAGCGGGCCAGATAGCAATCAGCCCCAGCATTTT; CDR3 protein: CASSVVGFSGPDSNQPQHF
V gene: TRBV20-1; J gene: TRBJ1-5; D gene: NA; clone size: few; CDR3 DNA: TGCAGTGCTAGAGCCTCAGGGATTAATCAGCCCCAGCATTTT; CDR3 protein: CSARASGINQPQHF
V gene: TRBV12-5; J gene: TRBJ2-3; D gene: TRBD1; clone size: many; CDR3 DNA: TGTGCTAGTGGTTCCGGGACAGGGGCAGATACGCAGTATTTT; CDR3 protein: CASGSGTGADTQYF
V gene: TRBV7-3; J gene: TRBJ1-1; D gene: NA; clone size: few; CDR3 DNA: TGTGCCAGCAGCTTATCTATGAACACTGAAGCTTTCTTT; CDR3 protein: CASSLSMNTEAFF
V gene: TRBV29-1; J gene: TRBJ2-3; D gene: NA; clone size: few; CDR3 DNA: TGCAGCGTCTTATCCGGTACGCAGTATTTT; CDR3 protein: CSVLSGTQYF
V gene: TRBV7-6; J gene: TRBJ1-4; D gene: NA; clone size: few; CDR3 DNA: TGTGCCAGCAGCTTAGAGGCATCGGGGACAAGCTCCTTTAATGAAAAACTGTTTTTT; CDR3 protein: CASSLEASGTSSFNEKLFF
V gene: TRBV20-1; J gene: TRBJ2-3; D gene: NA; clone size: few; CDR3 DNA: TGCAGTGCTCCGGTTTTTGATACGCAGTATTTT; CDR3 protein: CSAPVFDTQYF
V gene: TRBV6-6; J gene: TRBJ2-4; D gene: TRBD2; clone size: many; CDR3 DNA: TGTGCCAGCAGTTACTCGGGACTAGCGGGGGGGCCGGCCAAAAACATTCAGTACTTC; CDR3 protein: CASSYSGLAGGPAKNIQYF
V gene: TRBV6-1; J gene: TRBJ1-4; D gene: TRBD1; clone size: NA; CDR3 DNA: TGTGCCAGCAGAGAACAGGGGGCAACTAATGAAAAACTGTTTTTT; CDR3 protein: CASREQGATNEKLFF
V gene: TRBV20-1; J gene: TRBJ2-5; D gene: NA; clone size: many; CDR3 DNA: TGCAGTGCTAGAGAGGGGGCGCCAAAGACCCAGTACTTC; CDR3 protein: CSAREGAPKTQYF
V gene: TRBV6-1; J gene: TRBJ2-3; D gene: TRBD2; clone size: NA; CDR3 DNA: TGTGCCAGCAGTGAAGCCCGGACTAGCGGGGGGGCCGTAACAGATACGCAGTATTTT; CDR3 protein: CASSEARTSGGAVTDTQYF
V gene: TRBV13; J gene: TRBJ1-5; D gene: NA; clone size: few; CDR3 DNA: TGTGCCAGCAGTATTCAGGGACAGCCCCAGCATTTT; CDR3 protein: CASSIQGQPQHF
V gene: TRBV20-1; J gene: TRBJ2-1; D gene: NA; clone size: many; CDR3 DNA: TGCAGTGCTAGGGGGAGAAACAATGAGCAGTTCTTC; CDR3 protein: CSARGRNNEQFF
V gene: TRBV7-2; J gene: TRBJ2-1; D gene: NA; clone size: few; CDR3 DNA: TGTGCCAGCAGCTTAAACCCCGATGAGCAGTTCTTC; CDR3 protein: CASSLNPDEQFF
V gene: TRBV2; J gene: TRBJ2-2; D gene: NA; clone size: NA; CDR3 DNA: TGTGCCACGAACACCGGGGAGCTGTTTTTT; CDR3 protein: CATNTGELFF
V gene: TRBV2; J gene: TRBJ2-3; D gene: TRBD2; clone size: few; CDR3 DNA: TGTGCCAGCAGTGAAGATCTAGCGGGGGCGGATACGCAGTATTTT; CDR3 protein: CASSEDLAGADTQYF
V gene: TRBV5-6; J gene: TRBJ1-5; D gene: NA; clone size: NA; CDR3 DNA: TGTGCCAGCAGCCGGGGGAGCAATCAGCCCCAGCATTTT; CDR3 protein: CASSRGSNQPQHF
V gene: TRBV24-1; J gene: TRBJ2-3; D gene: NA; clone size: many; CDR3 DNA: TGTGCCACCTCCCGGGGCTTCACAGATACGCAGTATTTT; CDR3 protein: CATSRGFTDTQYF
V gene: TRBV7-9; J gene: TRBJ2-3; D gene: NA; clone size: NA; CDR3 DNA: TGTGCCAGCAGCTTGGGGCAGAGCACAGATACGCAGTATTTT; CDR3 protein: CASSLGQSTDTQYF
V gene: TRBV12-3/TRBV12-4; J gene: TRBJ1-4; D gene: NA; clone size: few; CDR3 DNA: TGTGCCAGCAGGGATCAGGGTCTAGTGGAAAAACTGTTTTTT; CDR3 protein: CASRDQGLVEKLFF
V gene: TRBV5-8; J gene: TRBJ1-5; D gene: TRBD1; clone size: NA; CDR3 DNA: TGTGCCAGCAGCTTCGGACAGGTTCGGCAGCCCCAGCATTTT; CDR3 protein: CASSFGQVRQPQHF
V gene: TRBV7-8; J gene: TRBJ2-3; D gene: NA; clone size: many; CDR3 DNA: TGTGCCAGCAGCCCAGACAGGCCCGGGACAGATACGCAGTATTTT; CDR3 protein: CASSPDRPGTDTQYF
V gene: TRBV24-1; J gene: TRBJ2-2; D gene: NA; clone size: few; CDR3 DNA: TGTGCCACCAGTGTCCCTACCGGGGAGCTGTTTTTT; CDR3 protein: CATSVPTGELFF
V gene: TRBV6-2/TRBV6-3; J gene: TRBJ1-2; D gene: TRBD1; clone size: NA; CDR3 DNA: TGTGCCAGCAGTTACGCAGGACAGGGTTTGGTCGGCTATGGCTACACCTTC; CDR3 protein: CASSYAGQGLVGYGYTF